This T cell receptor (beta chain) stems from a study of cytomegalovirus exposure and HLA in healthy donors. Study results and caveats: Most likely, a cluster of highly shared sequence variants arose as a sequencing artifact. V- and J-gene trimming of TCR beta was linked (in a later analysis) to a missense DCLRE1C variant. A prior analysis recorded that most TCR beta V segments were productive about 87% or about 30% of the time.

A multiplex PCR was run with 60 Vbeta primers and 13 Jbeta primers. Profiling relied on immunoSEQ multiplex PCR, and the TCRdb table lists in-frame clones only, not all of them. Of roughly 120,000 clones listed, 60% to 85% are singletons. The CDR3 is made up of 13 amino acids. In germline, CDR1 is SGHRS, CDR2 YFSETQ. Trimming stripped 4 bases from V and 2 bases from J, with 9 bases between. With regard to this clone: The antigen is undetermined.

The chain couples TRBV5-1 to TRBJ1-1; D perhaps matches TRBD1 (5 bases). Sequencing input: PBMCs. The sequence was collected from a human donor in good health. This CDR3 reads CASSVRTNTEAFF. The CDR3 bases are TGCGCCAGCAGCGTTAGGACAAACACTGAAGCTTTCTTT. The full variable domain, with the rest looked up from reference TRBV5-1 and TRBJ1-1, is KAGVTQTPRYLIKTRGQQVTLSCSPISGHRSVSWYQQTPGQGLQFLFEYFSETQRNKGNFPGRFSGRQFSNSRSEMNVSTLELGDSALYLCASSVRTNTEAFFGQGTRLTVV.